This T cell receptor beta chain was observed in a study of CD8+ T cells in alopecia areata (dated by TCRdb to 2016 to 2018). About the investigation overall: In both human patients and the C3H/HeJ mouse model, the study applied high-throughput TCRbeta sequencing to look at T cell clonal expansion in alopecia areata. On the human side, TCRbeta sequencing was run on scalp tissue and on sorted CD4+ and CD8+ peripheral blood T cells from healthy controls and from alopecia areata patients with either patchy or totalis/universalis disease. Scalp clonality was compared across normal scalp (n=4), patchy alopecia areata scalp (n=8), and alopecia totalis/universalis scalp (n=8). RNA was obtained with the PAXgene miRNA kit for fixed scalp, the miRNeasy kit for PBMCs, and the RNeasy kit for mouse skin. TCRbeta CDR3 regions were amplified by immunoSEQ multiplex PCR using 35 Vbeta forward and 13 Jbeta reverse primers. Results the study describes overall, beyond this receptor: Shared TCR sequences between patients were less evident than in mice, which may be partly attributable to HLA diversity in the patient population. Higher clonality and more expanded CD8+ clones were observed in lesional scalp than in normal scalp, particularly in alopecia totalis/universalis, a finding suggestive of antigenic drive. Scalp TCR repertoire analysis is complicated because resident alphabeta T cells in normal human skin are also sequenced, whereas mouse skin is dominated by gammadelta T cells.

The junction shows trimming of 0 bases on V and 3 bases on J, plus 1 base between the germline ends. From the cysteine up to the phenylalanine, the CDR3 has a length of 11 residues. Solely the CDR3 DNA is kept, with 33 bases framed from the first base. As encoded in the germline V gene (reference sequence), CDR1 is SGHKS while CDR2 is YYEKEE. PBMCs were isolated by density centrifugation and stained for CD3, CD4 and CD8, after which CD4+ and CD8+ T cells were sorted on a FACSAria. Scalp biopsies and blood samples were provided by unaffected controls. For this clone: What this receptor recognizes is not known. No much larger clone is present one base from it, and per-base qualities are unavailable.

Library preparation was by the immunoSEQ multiplex PCR assay. RNA was extracted from all samples and reverse transcribed into cDNA, which served as template for TCR sequencing. SuperScript III was used to make first-strand cDNA, primed with a 2:1 mix of oligo-dT and random hexamers. A synthetic immune receptor repertoire was used to assess amplification bias, and residual bias was removed computationally. The source study handled its data this way. Raw reads were preprocessed for error removal, and CDR3 was defined according to IMGT conventions as running from the conserved cysteine to phenylalanine. To get clonality, Shannon entropy was normalized by log2 of the number of productive unique TCRs and the result was subtracted from 1. Whether each scalp clone was CD4 or CD8 was inferred by checking scalp TCRbeta sequences against the CD4 and CD8 repertoires from sorted blood. TCRdb mirrors the immuneACCESS table, restricted to in-frame sequences. Some clones are absent from its copies; in checked studies, under half trace to an unresolved V gene, and the reason for the others is unknown. The D gene and trimming were derived from the DNA, and the V and J assignments and clone size from that table. The sample includes about 150,000 clones, with 62% observed a single time. The ten top clones hold 36% of the sample.

This sequence uses TRBV5-5 and TRBJ2-7; the D gene remains uncertain. Specimen: CD8+ T cells sorted from blood. The source of this sequence is a human donor in good health. The sequence in DNA is TGTGCCAGCAGCTTGGTCTACGAGCAGTACTTC. Translated, this is CASSLVYEQYF.